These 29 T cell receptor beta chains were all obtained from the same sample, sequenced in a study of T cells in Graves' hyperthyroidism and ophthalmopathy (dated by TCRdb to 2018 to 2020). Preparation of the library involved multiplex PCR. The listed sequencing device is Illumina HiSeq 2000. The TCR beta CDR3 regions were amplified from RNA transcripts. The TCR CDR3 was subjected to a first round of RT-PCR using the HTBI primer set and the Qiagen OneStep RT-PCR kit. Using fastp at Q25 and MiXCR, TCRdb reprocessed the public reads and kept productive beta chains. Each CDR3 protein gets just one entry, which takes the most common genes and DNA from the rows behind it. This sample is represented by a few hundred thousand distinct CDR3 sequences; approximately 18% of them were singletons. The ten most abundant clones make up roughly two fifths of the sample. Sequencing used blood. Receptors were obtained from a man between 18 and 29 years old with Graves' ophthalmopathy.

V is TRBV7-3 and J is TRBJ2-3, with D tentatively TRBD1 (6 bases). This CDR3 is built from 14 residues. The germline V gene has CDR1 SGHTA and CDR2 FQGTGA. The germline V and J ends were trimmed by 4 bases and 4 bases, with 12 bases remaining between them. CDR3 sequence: CASSSLEGADTQYF. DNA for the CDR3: TGTGCCAGCAGCTCCCTTGAGGGGGCAGATACGCAGTATTTT.

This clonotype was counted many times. The CDR3 here is CASSVSGLDGYTF. CDR3 in DNA: TGTGCCAGCAGTGTTTCAGGGCTTGATGGCTACACCTTC. V gene TRBV2 combines with J gene TRBJ1-2, with D possibly being TRBD1 (5 bases). The V gene's germline CDR1 is SNHLY and CDR2 FYNNEI. The ends were cut back, 4 bases at V and 6 bases at J, with 12 bases in the middle. The length of the CDR3 is 13 residues. The complete variable domain, with remaining parts taken from reference TRBV2 and TRBJ1-2, reads EPEVTQTPSHQVTQMGQEVILRCVPISNHLYFYWYRQILGQKVEFLVSFYNNEISEKSEIFDDQFSVERPDGSNFTLKIRSTKLEDSAMYFCASSVSGLDGYTFGSGTRLTVV.

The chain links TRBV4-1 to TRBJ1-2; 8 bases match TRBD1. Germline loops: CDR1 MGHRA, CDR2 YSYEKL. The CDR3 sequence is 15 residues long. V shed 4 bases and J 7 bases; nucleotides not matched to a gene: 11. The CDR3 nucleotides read TGCGCCAGCAGCCTATGGGGGCAGGGGGCTGCTGGCTACACCTTC. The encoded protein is CASSLWGQGAAGYTF.

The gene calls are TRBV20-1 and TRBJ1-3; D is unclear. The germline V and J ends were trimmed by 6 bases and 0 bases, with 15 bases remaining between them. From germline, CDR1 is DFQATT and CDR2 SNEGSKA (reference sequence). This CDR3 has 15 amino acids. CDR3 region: CSANAFTSSGNTIYF. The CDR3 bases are TGCAGTGCCAACGCATTTACCAGCTCTGGAAACACCATATATTTT.

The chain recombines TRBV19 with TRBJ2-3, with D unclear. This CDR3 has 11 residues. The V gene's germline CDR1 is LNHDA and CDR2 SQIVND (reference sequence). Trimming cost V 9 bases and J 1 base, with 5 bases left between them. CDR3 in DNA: TGTGCCAGGTGTTGCACAGATACGCAGTATTTT. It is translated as CARCCTDTQYF.

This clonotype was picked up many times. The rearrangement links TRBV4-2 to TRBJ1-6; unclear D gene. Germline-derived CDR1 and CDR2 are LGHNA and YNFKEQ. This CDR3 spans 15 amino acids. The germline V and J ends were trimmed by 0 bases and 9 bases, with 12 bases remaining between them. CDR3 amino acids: CASSQDSGSTSPLHF. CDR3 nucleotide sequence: TGTGCCAGCAGCCAAGATTCGGGCAGCACTTCACCCCTCCACTTT.

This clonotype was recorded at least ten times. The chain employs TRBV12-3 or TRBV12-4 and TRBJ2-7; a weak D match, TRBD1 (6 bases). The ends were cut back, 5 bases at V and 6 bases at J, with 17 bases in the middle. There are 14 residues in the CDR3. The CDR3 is CASSPRTAGSEQYF. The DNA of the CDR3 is TGTGCCAGCAGTCCCAGGACAGCCGGCTCCGAGCAGTACTTC.

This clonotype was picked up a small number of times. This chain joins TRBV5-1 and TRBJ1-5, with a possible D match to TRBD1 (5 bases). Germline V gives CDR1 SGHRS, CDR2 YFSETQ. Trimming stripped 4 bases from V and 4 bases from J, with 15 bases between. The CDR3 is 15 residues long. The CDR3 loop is CASSPWGDLNQPQHF. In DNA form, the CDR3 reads TGCGCCAGCAGCCCCTGGGGGGACCTGAATCAGCCCCAGCATTTT.

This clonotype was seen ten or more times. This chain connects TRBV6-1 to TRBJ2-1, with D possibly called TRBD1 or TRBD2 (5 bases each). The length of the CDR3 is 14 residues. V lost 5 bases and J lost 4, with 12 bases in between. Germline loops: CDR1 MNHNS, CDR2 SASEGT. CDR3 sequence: CASSSPGPYNEQFF. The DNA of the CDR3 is TGTGCCAGCAGTTCTCCGGGACCGTACAATGAGCAGTTCTTC.

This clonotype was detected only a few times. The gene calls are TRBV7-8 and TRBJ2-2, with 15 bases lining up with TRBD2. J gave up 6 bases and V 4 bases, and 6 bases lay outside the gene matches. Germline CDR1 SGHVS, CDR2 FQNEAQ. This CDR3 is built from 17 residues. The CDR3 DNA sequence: TGTGCCAGCAGCTCCCGGACTAGCGGGGGGGCGTCCGGGGAGCTGTTTTTT. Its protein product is CASSSRTSGGASGELFF.

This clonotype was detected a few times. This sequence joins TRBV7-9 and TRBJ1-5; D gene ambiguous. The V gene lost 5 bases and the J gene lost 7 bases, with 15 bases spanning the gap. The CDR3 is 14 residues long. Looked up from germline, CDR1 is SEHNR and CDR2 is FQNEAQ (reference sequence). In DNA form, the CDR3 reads TGTGCCAGCAGCCCAGACAAGGGCAGACAGCCCCAGCATTTT. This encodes CASSPDKGRQPQHF.

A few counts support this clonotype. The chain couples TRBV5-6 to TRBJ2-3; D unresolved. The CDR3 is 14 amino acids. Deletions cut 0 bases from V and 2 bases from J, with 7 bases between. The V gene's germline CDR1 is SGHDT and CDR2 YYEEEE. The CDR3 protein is CASSLGMDTDTQYF. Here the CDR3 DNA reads TGTGCCAGCAGCTTGGGTATGGACACAGATACGCAGTATTTT.

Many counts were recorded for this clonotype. CDR3 in amino acids: CASSLAVQLNTEAFF. CDR3 bases: TGCGCCAGCAGCTTGGCCGTCCAGTTGAACACTGAAGCTTTCTTT. V and J are TRBV5-1 and TRBJ1-1; D ambiguous. The CDR3 spans 15 residues. V lost 0 bases, J lost 0 bases, and 9 bases lay in between. Germline lookup yields CDR1 SGHRS and CDR2 YFSETQ. Together with reference TRBV5-1 and TRBJ1-1, the CDR3 gives the full variable domain: KAGVTQTPRYLIKTRGQQVTLSCSPISGHRSVSWYQQTPGQGLQFLFEYFSETQRNKGNFPGRFSGRQFSNSRSEMNVSTLELGDSALYLCASSLAVQLNTEAFFGQGTRLTVV.

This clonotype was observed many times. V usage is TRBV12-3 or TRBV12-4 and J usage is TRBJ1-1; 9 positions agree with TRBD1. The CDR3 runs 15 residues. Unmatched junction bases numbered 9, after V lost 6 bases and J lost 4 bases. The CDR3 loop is CASRSNRGRVTEAFF. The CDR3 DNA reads TGTGCCAGCAGGTCAAACAGGGGGCGCGTCACTGAAGCTTTCTTT.

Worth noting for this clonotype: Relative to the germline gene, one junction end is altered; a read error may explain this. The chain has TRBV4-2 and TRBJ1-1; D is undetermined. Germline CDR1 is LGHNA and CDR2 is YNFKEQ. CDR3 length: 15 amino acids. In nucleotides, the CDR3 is TGTGCCAGCCGCCTGGGAGGGTCTTCGAACACCGAAGCTTTCTTT. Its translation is CASRLGGSSNTEAFF.

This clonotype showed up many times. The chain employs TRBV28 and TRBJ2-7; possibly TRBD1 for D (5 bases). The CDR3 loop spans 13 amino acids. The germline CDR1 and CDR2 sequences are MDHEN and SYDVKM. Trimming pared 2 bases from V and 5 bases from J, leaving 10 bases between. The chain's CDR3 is CASSLAWGDEQYF. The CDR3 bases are TGTGCCAGCAGTTTAGCTTGGGGCGACGAGCAGTACTTC.

In DNA form, the CDR3 reads TGTGCCAGCAGCCTAAAAGTAGGTCGGACTCCTTCTAGCACAGATACGCAGTATTTT. It translates to CASSLKVGRTPSSTDTQYF. V is TRBV7-3 and J is TRBJ2-3; weak D call: TRBD2 (5 bases). The CDR3 runs 19 residues. V lost 5 bases, J lost 0 bases, and 24 bases lay in between. Germline lookup yields CDR1 SGHTA and CDR2 FQGTGA.

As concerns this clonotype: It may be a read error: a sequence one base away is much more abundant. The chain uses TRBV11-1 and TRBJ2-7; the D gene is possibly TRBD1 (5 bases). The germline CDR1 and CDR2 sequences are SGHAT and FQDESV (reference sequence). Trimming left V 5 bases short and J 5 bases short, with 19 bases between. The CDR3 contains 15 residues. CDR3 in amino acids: CASSGPGAVSHEQYF. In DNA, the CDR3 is TGTGCCAGCAGCGGGCCTGGGGCGGTGAGCCACGAGCAGTACTTC.

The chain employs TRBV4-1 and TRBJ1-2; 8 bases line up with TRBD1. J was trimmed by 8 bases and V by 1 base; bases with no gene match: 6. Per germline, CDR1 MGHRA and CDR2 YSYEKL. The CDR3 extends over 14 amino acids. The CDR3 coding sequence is TGCGCCAGCAGCCAAGGACAGGGGCCGGGAGGCTACACCTTC. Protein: CASSQGQGPGGYTF.

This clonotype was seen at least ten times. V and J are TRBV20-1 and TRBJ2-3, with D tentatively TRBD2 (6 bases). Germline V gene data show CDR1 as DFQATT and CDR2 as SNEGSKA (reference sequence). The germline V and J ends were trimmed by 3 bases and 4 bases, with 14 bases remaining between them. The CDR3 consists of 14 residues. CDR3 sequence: CSASSGGRSDTQYF. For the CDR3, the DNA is TGCAGTGCTAGTTCCGGGGGACGGTCAGATACGCAGTATTTT.

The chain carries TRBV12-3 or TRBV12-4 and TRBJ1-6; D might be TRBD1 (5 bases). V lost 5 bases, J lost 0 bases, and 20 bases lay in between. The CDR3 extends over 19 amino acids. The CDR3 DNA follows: TGTGCCAGCAGTCCCCAGGGTCTTGAGCCTACCTCCTATAATTCACCCCTCCACTTT. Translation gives CASSPQGLEPTSYNSPLHF.

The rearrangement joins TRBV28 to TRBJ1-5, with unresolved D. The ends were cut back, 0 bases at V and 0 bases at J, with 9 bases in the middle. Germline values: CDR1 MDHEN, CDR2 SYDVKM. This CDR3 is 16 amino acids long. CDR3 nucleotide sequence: TGTGCCAGCAGTTTATGGGCAGTCACTAGCAATCAGCCCCAGCATTTT. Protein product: CASSLWAVTSNQPQHF.

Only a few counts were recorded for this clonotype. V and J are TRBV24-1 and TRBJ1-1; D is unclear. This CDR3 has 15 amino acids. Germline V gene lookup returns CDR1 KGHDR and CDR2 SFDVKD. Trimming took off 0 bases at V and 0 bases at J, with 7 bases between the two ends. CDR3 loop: CATSDLRDLNTEAFF. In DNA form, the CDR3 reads TGTGCCACCAGTGATTTGCGCGATTTGAACACTGAAGCTTTCTTT.

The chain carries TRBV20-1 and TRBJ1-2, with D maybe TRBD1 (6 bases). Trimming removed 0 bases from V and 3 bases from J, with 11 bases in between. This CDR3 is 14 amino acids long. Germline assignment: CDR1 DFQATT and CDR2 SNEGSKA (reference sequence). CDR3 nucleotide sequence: TGCAGTGCTAGAGAGGACAGTCTGTACTATGGCTACACCTTC. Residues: CSAREDSLYYGYTF.

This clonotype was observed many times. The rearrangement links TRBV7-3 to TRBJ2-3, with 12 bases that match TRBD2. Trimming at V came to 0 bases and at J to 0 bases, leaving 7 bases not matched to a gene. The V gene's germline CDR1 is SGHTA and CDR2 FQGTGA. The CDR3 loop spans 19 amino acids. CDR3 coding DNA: TGTGCCAGCAGCTTAACGTCTAGCGGGGGGGCTTTCAGCACAGATACGCAGTATTTT. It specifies CASSLTSSGGAFSTDTQYF. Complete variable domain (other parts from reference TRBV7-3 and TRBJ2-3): GAGVSQTPSNKVTEKGKYVELRCDPISGHTALYWYRQSLGQGPEFLIYFQGTGAADDSGLPNDRFFAVRPEGSVSTLKIQRTERGDSAVYLCASSLTSSGGAFSTDTQYFGPGTRLTVL.

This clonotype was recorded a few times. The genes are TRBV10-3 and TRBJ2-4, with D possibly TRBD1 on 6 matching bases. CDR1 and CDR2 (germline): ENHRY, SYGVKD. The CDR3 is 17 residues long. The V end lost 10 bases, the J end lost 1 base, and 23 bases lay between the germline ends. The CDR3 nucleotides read TGTGCCAGCCAACAGGGTGGGGGACCAGGGGCCAAAAACATTCAGTACTTC. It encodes CASQQGGGPGAKNIQYF.

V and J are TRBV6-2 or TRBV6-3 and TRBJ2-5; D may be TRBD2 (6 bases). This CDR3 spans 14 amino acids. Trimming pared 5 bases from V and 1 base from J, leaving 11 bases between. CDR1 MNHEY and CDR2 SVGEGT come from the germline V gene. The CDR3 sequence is CASSGETSQETQYF. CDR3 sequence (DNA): TGTGCCAGCAGTGGGGAGACTAGCCAAGAGACCCAGTACTTC.

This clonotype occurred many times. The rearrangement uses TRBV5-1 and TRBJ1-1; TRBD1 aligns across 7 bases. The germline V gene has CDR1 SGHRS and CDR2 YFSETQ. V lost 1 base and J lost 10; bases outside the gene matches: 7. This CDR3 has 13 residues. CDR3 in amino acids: CASSLTGETGAFF. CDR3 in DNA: TGCGCCAGCAGCTTGACAGGGGAAACAGGAGCTTTCTTT. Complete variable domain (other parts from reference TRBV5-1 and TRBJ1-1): KAGVTQTPRYLIKTRGQQVTLSCSPISGHRSVSWYQQTPGQGLQFLFEYFSETQRNKGNFPGRFSGRQFSNSRSEMNVSTLELGDSALYLCASSLTGETGAFFGQGTRLTVV.

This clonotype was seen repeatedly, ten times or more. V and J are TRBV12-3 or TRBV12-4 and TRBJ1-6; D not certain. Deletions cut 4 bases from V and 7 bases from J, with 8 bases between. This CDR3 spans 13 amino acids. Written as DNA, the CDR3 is TGTGCCAGCAGTTCGGCACAGAATTCACCCCTCCACTTT. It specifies CASSSAQNSPLHF.